This paragraph covers one T cell receptor beta chain sequence. With 60 Vbeta and 13 Jbeta primers, the PCR was carried out. The data were produced by immunoSEQ multiplex PCR, yet TCRdb's version contains in-frame clones alone and is incomplete. The data show more than 75,000 clones, 74% seen once. The data derive from a study of cytomegalovirus exposure and HLA in healthy donors. It was healthy bone marrow donors who served as donors. V trimming: 0 bases; J trimming: 5 bases; junction bases outside the gene matches: 8. CDR3 size: 17 residues. CDR1 is SGDLS, CDR2 YYNGEE, per germline. V usage is TRBV9 and J usage is TRBJ2-1; 10 bases are shared with TRBD2. Material: PBMCs. This sequence was found in a woman aged 50 to 65 in good health and CMV-seropositive. CDR3 nucleotide sequence: TGTGCCAGCAGCGTAGACCCCCTAGCGGGAGTCCACAATGAGCAGTTCTTC. As protein: CASSVDPLAGVHNEQFF.